This paragraph covers one T cell receptor (beta chain) sequence. As handled by the study authors: Reference gene primers were amplified, and this amplification served to estimate nucleated cell counts. Assay: immunoSEQ multiplex PCR; the TCRdb copy retains only in-frame clones and omits some. V, J and clone size were drawn from that table, and D and trimming were deduced from the DNA. Among 150,000 to 200,000 clones listed, 80% to 90% were seen once. This sample stems from a study of blood T cell repertoires in COVID-19. Looking at the study overall: Specimens from acute and convalescent COVID-19 originated in the United States, Italy and Spain. The cDNA or gDNA used as material had been derived from T cells, B-cell-depleted T cells, or PBMCs.

Germline V gene sequence: CDR1 LNHDA, CDR2 SQIVND (reference sequence). The V end was cut by 7 bases, the J end by 0 bases, with 18 bases between. This CDR3 is 16 amino acids long. The chain uses TRBV19 and TRBJ1-1; D perhaps matches TRBD1 (6 bases). Sequencing input: peripheral blood. This receptor was identified in a man aged 60-69 years with acute or convalescent COVID-19. CDR3 region: CASNNPGGGMNTEAFF. In DNA form, the CDR3 reads TGTGCCAGTAACAACCCCGGGGGGGGCATGAACACTGAAGCTTTCTTT.